One T cell receptor beta chain is described in this entry. Original methodology: Amplified reference gene primers provided the basis for estimating nucleated cell counts. Measured with immunoSEQ multiplex PCR; TCRdb has only the in-frame clones, and not every one. The V and J calls and clone size are taken from that table; D and trimming were inferred from the DNA. The table lists more than 55,000 clones, about 91% of them singletons. The data were taken from a study of blood T cell repertoires in COVID-19. Study information: There were acute and convalescent COVID-19 samples, and they came from the United States, Italy and Spain. PBMCs, B-cell-depleted T cells, or T cells were the source of the cDNA or gDNA that made up the material.

This CDR3 spans 16 amino acids. Per the germline V gene, CDR1 is LNHDA and CDR2 is SQIVND (reference sequence). V lost 6 bases and J lost 6, with 21 bases in between. This sequence joins TRBV19 and TRBJ1-5; weak D call: TRBD1 (6 bases). This sequence originates from a woman in her 70s with acute or convalescent COVID-19. Sequencing used peripheral blood. The CDR3 sequence is CASSPRLGAPSQPQHF. CDR3 sequence (DNA): TGTGCCAGTAGCCCACGGTTGGGGGCGCCGAGTCAGCCCCAGCATTTT.